The clone carrying this TCR beta chain came up once. Per the original methods: The assay estimated nucleated cells by amplifying reference gene primers. Sequenced by immunoSEQ multiplex PCR; TCRdb stores in-frame clones only, minus some. V and J calls and clone size are as listed in that table; D and trimming were resolved from the DNA. This sample has 80,000 to 95,000 clones, with roughly 79% found just once. The CDR3 length is 12 residues. Germline values: CDR1 SQVTM, CDR2 ANQGSEA. The ends were cut back, 5 bases at V and 4 bases at J, with 12 bases in the middle. This entry belongs to a study of blood T cell repertoires in COVID-19. Study-level information: Some COVID-19 samples were acute and others convalescent; all came from the United States, Italy and Spain. From T cells, B-cell-depleted T cells, or PBMCs came the material, which was cDNA or gDNA.

The receptor was derived from a man older than 75 with acute or convalescent COVID-19. The sample consisted of peripheral blood. The V call is TRBV29-1, the J call TRBJ2-7; D gene uncertain. This CDR3 reads CSVRGNRYEQYF. CDR3 nucleotides: TGCAGCGTTCGCGGCAATAGGTACGAGCAGTACTTC.